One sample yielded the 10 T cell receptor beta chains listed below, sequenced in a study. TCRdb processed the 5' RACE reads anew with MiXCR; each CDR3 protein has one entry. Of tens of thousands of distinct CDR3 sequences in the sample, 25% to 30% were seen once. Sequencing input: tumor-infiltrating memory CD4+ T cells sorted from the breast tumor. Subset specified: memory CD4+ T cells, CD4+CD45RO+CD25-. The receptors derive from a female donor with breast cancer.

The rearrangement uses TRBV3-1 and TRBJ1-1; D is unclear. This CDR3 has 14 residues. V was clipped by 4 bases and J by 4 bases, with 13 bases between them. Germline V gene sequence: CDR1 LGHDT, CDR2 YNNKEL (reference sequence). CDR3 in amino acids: CASSPWAGSTEAFF. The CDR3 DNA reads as TGTGCCAGCAGCCCCTGGGCTGGTAGCACTGAAGCTTTCTTT.

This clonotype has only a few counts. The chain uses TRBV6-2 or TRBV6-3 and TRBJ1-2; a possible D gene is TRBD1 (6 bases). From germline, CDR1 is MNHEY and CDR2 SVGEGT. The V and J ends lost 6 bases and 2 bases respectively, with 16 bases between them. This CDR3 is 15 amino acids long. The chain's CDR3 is CASSSRTAGNYGYTF. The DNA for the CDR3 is TGTGCCAGCAGCTCCAGGACAGCGGGAAACTATGGCTACACCTTC.

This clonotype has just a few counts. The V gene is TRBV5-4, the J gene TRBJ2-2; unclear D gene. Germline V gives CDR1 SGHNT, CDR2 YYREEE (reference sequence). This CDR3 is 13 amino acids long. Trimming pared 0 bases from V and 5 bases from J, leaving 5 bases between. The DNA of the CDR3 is TGTGCCAGCAGCTTGGCCGGGACCGGGGAGCTGTTTTTT. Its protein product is CASSLAGTGELFF.

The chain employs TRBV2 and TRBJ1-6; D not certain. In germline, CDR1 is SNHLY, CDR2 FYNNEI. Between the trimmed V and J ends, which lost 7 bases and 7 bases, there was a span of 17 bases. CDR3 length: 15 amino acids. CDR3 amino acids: CASIRSSVGNSPLHF. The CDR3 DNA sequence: TGTGCCAGCATCAGGTCCTCTGTCGGAAATTCACCCCTCCACTTT.

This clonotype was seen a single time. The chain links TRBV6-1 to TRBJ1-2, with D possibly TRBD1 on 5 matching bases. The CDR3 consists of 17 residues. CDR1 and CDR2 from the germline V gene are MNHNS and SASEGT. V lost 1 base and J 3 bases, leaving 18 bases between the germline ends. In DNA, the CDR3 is TGTGCCAGCAGTGAAGACGACAGTGACTCTTTGTACTATGGCTACACCTTC. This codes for CASSEDDSDSLYYGYTF.

The CDR3 loop reads CASSPDSGIHNEQFF. The CDR3, as DNA: TGTGCCAGCAGCCCAGACAGCGGGATCCACAATGAGCAGTTCTTC. The chain combines TRBV11-3 with TRBJ2-1, with 7 bases matching TRBD2. V was pared by 5 bases and J by 5 bases, with 9 bases of the junction left unmatched. The CDR3 sequence is 15 residues long. The germline V gene has CDR1 SGHNT and CDR2 YENEEA. The full variable domain, rest sourced from reference TRBV11-3 and TRBJ2-1, is EAGVVQSPRYKIIEKKQPVAFWCNPISGHNTLYWYLQNLGQGPELLIRYENEEAVDDSQLPKDRFSAERLKGVDSTLKIQPAELGDSAVYLCASSPDSGIHNEQFFGPGTRLTVL.

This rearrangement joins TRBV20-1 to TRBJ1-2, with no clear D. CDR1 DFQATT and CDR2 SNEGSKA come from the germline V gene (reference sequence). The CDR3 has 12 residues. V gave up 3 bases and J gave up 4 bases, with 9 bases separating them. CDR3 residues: CSARRESYGYTF. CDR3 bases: TGCAGTGCTAGGAGGGAGAGCTATGGCTACACCTTC.

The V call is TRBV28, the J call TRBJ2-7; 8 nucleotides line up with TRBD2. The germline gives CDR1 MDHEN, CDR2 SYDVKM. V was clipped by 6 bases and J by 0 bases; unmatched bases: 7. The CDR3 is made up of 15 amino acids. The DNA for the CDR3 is TGTGCCAGCAGCTCCAGCGGGAGCCCCTCCTACGAGCAGTACTTC. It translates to CASSSSGSPSYEQYF.

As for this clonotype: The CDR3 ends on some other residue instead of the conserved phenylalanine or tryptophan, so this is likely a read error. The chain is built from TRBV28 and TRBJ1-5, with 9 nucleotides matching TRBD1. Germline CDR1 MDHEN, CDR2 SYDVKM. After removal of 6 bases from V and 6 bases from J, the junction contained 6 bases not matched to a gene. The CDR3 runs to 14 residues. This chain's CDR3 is CASRRQGVIQPQHL. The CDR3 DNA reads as TGTGCCAGCAGGAGACAGGGGGTAATTCAGCCCCAGCATTTA.

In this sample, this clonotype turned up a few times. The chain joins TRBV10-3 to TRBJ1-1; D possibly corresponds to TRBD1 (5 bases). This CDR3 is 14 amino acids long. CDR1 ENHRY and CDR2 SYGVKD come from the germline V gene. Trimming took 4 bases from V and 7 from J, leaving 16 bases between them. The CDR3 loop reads CAISGDARASEAFF. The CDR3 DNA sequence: TGTGCCATCAGTGGGGATGCCAGGGCGAGTGAAGCTTTCTTT.